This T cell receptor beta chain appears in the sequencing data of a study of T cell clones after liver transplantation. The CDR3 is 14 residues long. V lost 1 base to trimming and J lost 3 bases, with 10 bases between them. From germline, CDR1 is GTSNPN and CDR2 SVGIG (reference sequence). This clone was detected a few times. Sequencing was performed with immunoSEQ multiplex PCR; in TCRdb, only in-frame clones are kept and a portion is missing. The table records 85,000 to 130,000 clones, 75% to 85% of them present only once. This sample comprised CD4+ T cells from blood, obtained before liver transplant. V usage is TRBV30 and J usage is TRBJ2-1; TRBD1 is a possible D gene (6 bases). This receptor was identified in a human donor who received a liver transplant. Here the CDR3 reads CAWSGGRGYNEQFF. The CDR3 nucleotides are TGTGCCTGGAGTGGTGGCAGGGGCTACAATGAGCAGTTCTTC.